These T cell receptor beta chains were read from a single sample in a study of Graves' ophthalmopathy and Graves' hyperthyroidism. From the multiplex PCR reads, TCRdb called clonotypes with MiXCR, one entry per CDR3 protein. The table records about 240,000 distinct CDR3 sequences, around 50% of them present only once. The material sequenced was peripheral blood. Every receptor here comes from an adult man with Graves' ophthalmopathy. Each CDR3 is given with its conserved first and last residue. The D gene is left open where the match is weak. Clone size, where shown, is once, few, many, or a class for clones that have expanded.

TRBD1,.,17,TRBV19,TRBJ1-5,TGTGCCAGTAGTATGGGACAGGGGGCTACTGGGAATCAGCCCCAGCATTTT,CASSMGQGATGNQPQHF
.,.,17,TRBV12-3/TRBV12-4,TRBJ1-3,TGTGCCAGCAGTGATTCCCCGACAGAAAGCTCTGGAAACACCATATATTTT,CASSDSPTESSGNTIYF
.,many,13,TRBV10-3,TRBJ1-1,TGTGCCATCAGTGAGACCGGCAGGAGTGAAGCTTTCTTT,CAISETGRSEAFF
TRBD1,.,15,TRBV20-1,TRBJ1-5,TGCAGTGCTAGAGCAACGGGGGACAGGGGTCAGCCCCAGCATTTT,CSARATGDRGQPQHF
.,.,13,TRBV2,TRBJ2-7,TGTGCCAGCAGGACAGCGGCCCTATACGAGCAGTACTTC,CASRTAALYEQYF
TRBD1,.,14,TRBV6-1,TRBJ1-6,TGTGCCAGCGGGATGGACAGGCCTAATTCACCCCTCCACTTT,CASGMDRPNSPLHF
TRBD2,.,14,TRBV12-3/TRBV12-4,TRBJ2-5,TGTGCCAGCAGTTTTGGTAGCGGGCAAGAGACCCAGTACTTC,CASSFGSGQETQYF
.,.,12,TRBV2,TRBJ1-2,TGTGCCAGCAGGGTCAGTAGCTATGGCTACACCTTC,CASRVSSYGYTF
.,.,13,TRBV4-1,TRBJ2-5,TGCGCCAGCAGCCAATATACGACGGGGACCCAGTACTTC,CASSQYTTGTQYF
.,.,15,TRBV4-2,TRBJ2-6,TGTGCCAGCAGCCAAAGACAGGCTGGGGCCAACGTCCTGACTTTC,CASSQRQAGANVLTF
TRBD1,few,16,TRBV25-1,TRBJ1-2,TGTGCCAGCAGTGAATTTGAGGGGACAGGGGGCGGCGGCTACACCTTC,CASSEFEGTGGGGYTF
.,.,14,TRBV7-9,TRBJ2-3,TGTGCCAGCAGCTCGGGGACTAGCACAGATACGCAGTATTTT,CASSSGTSTDTQYF
.,.,12,TRBV19,TRBJ2-7,TGTGCCAGCAGCCAAGGGGACGGCGAGCAGTACTTC,CASSQGDGEQYF
TRBD1,.,13,TRBV20-1,TRBJ1-2,TGCAGTGCTAGTCTCAGGGGGCAGCATGGCTACACCTTC,CSASLRGQHGYTF
TRBD1,.,14,TRBV6-6,TRBJ2-7,TGTGCCAGCAGTTACTCGGACAGGGGGAACGAGCAGTACTTC,CASSYSDRGNEQYF
TRBD1,few,14,TRBV7-9,TRBJ2-5,TGTGCCAGCAGCTTAGCGACAGGGGGCAGGACCCAGTACTTC,CASSLATGGRTQYF
.,.,13,TRBV29-1,TRBJ2-5,TGCAGCTTTGGACGGCTCGGCCCAGAGACCCAGTACTTC,CSFGRLGPETQYF
TRBD1,.,12,TRBV19,TRBJ1-2,TGTGCCAGTTTGGAGGGGGCGTCTGGCTACACCTTC,CASLEGASGYTF
TRBD1,few,15,TRBV6-1,TRBJ1-5,TGTGCCAGCAGCCAAGATACAGGGGGGAGTCAGCCCCAGCATTTT,CASSQDTGGSQPQHF
.,.,16,TRBV5-8,TRBJ2-5,TGTGCCAGCAGCAACCGATATGCCAAACGCCAAGAGACCCAGTACTTC,CASSNRYAKRQETQYF
.,.,15,TRBV7-2,TRBJ1-1,TGTGCCAGCAGCTTTACTATTACAGGGAACACTGAAGCTTTCTTT,CASSFTITGNTEAFF
.,.,15,TRBV29-1,TRBJ2-7,TGCAGCGTTCGCACCAGCACAGGGAGCTCCTACGAGCAGTACTTC,CSVRTSTGSSYEQYF
.,.,17,TRBV7-9,TRBJ1-4,TGCGCCAGCAGCCCAAGAATGGGGGCTGGGGCTAATGAAAAACTGTTTTTT,CASSPRMGAGANEKLFF
.,once,15,TRBV10-3,TRBJ2-5,TGTGCCATCAGCCCTTCCCTGGGGGTTCAAGAGACCCAGTACTTC,CAISPSLGVQETQYF
.,few,16,TRBV20-1,TRBJ1-5,TGCAGTGCTAGAGGCCCTAACCTTTATAGCAATCAGCCCCAGCATTTT,CSARGPNLYSNQPQHF
TRBD1,once,13,TRBV2,TRBJ2-7,TGTGCCACCAGGGGACAGGGTGTCTACGAGCAGTACTTC,CATRGQGVYEQYF
.,many,15,TRBV10-3,TRBJ1-2,TGTGCCATCAGGACCCCTACGACGGCTAACTATGGCTACACCTTC,CAIRTPTTANYGYTF
TRBD1,few,14,TRBV29-1,TRBJ1-4,TGCAGCGTTGTGGGTGGCAGGGGGGATGAAAAACTGTTTTTT,CSVVGGRGDEKLFF
.,few,15,TRBV7-9,TRBJ2-5,TGTGCCAGCAGCTTAGGAGAGGGTGACCAAGAGACCCAGTACTTC,CASSLGEGDQETQYF
TRBD2,few,19,TRBV10-3,TRBJ2-7,TGTGCCATCAGTGTAATCCTAGCGGGAGCCCTTTCCACCTCCTACGAGCAGTACTTC,CAISVILAGALSTSYEQYF
TRBD1,.,14,TRBV5-4,TRBJ1-6,TGTGCCAGCAGAAGGACAGGGGAAGGTTCACCCCTCCACTTT,CASRRTGEGSPLHF
.,.,14,TRBV29-1,TRBJ1-1,TGCAGCGTTGCCAACCTAATCAGGGGCGCTGAAGCTTTCTTT,CSVANLIRGAEAFF
.,.,13,TRBV12-3/TRBV12-4,TRBJ1-6,TGTGCCACCAAGGGTCGGGGAAATTCACCCCTCCACTTT,CATKGRGNSPLHF
TRBD2,once,18,TRBV14,TRBJ2-5,TGTGCCAGCAGCCAAGATTCGGCTAGCGGGAGGGCGGGGGAGACCCAGTACTTC,CASSQDSASGRAGETQYF
TRBD1,few,14,TRBV7-7,TRBJ2-7,TGTGCTAGCAGCGTGGCGACAGGGTCCTACGAGCAGTACTTC,CASSVATGSYEQYF
.,.,13,TRBV19,TRBJ1-6,TGTGCCAGTTCCAGGGAAGGCGGTTCACCCCTCCACTTT,CASSREGGSPLHF
TRBD2,few,13,TRBV20-1,TRBJ2-5,TGCAGTGCTAGAGATATTAGCGGGGCCGACCAGTACTTC,CSARDISGADQYF
.,few,14,TRBV7-9,TRBJ2-7,TGTGCCAGCAGCCAGGACAGATACTCCTACGAGCAGTACTTC,CASSQDRYSYEQYF
TRBD2,few,14,TRBV20-1,TRBJ2-5,TGCAGTGCTATTTACCACGGGGGGGAAGAGACCCAGTACTTC,CSAIYHGGEETQYF
.,.,17,TRBV12-3/TRBV12-4,TRBJ1-6,TGTGCCAGCAGTTTAACCCCAGGGTATTCCGGCAATTCACCCCTCCACTTT,CASSLTPGYSGNSPLHF
TRBD1,.,17,TRBV24-1,TRBJ2-2,TGTGCCACCAGTGATTTAAGGACAGGGCCCCCCACCGGGGAGCTGTTTTTT,CATSDLRTGPPTGELFF